Listed below are T cell receptor beta chains from one sample, sequenced in a study of post-analysis software for immune sequencing data. TCRdb re-derived calls from the PCR reads in MiXCR, one entry per CDR3 protein. The sample lists 400,000 to 500,000 distinct CDR3 sequences; approximately 42% were seen once. The sample consisted of blood. Every receptor here comes from a girl aged 2 to 9 with multiple sclerosis. Each CDR3 is given with its conserved first and last residue. A D gene is named only where the DNA matches it firmly. Size tells how often a clone was seen (once, few, many) or the class of an expanded clone, and some rows leave it out.

CASSQDLSTPYGYTF,TGTGCCAGCAGCCAAGATTTAAGTACACCCTATGGCTACACCTTC,TRBV4-2,NA,TRBJ1-2,NA
CASSLEGGGVTDTQYF,TGTGCCAGTAGCTTAGAAGGCGGGGGGGTAACAGATACGCAGTATTTT,TRBV7-8,TRBD2,TRBJ2-3,NA
CASSLVRVHEQFF,TGTGCCAGCAGCTTAGTTAGGGTACATGAGCAGTTCTTC,TRBV7-9,NA,TRBJ2-1,NA
CASSKTGYQGPANYGYTF,TGTGCCAGCAGCAAGACAGGGTACCAGGGGCCGGCTAACTATGGCTACACCTTC,TRBV7-2,TRBD1,TRBJ1-2,NA
CAISRDINTEAFF,TGTGCCATAAGCCGGGACATCAACACTGAAGCTTTCTTT,TRBV10-3,NA,TRBJ1-1,few
CASSLSLGGMAGNIQYF,TGTGCCAGCAGTTTATCCCTAGGGGGGATGGCGGGAAACATTCAGTACTTC,TRBV28,NA,TRBJ2-4,NA
CASSPMGTDTQYF,TGTGCCAGCAGTCCAATGGGGACAGATACGCAGTATTTT,TRBV6-5,NA,TRBJ2-3,NA
CASSSDNILNEQFF,TGCGCCAGCAGCTCCGACAACATACTCAATGAGCAGTTCTTC,TRBV5-1,NA,TRBJ2-1,NA
CASSFGTGRENTIYF,TGTGCCAGCAGTTTCGGGACAGGGCGAGAAAACACCATATATTTT,TRBV6-6,TRBD1,TRBJ1-3,NA
CASSPYGGVSYVQYF,TGTGCCAGCAGCCCCTATGGGGGAGTCTCCTACGTGCAGTACTTC,TRBV7-2,NA,TRBJ2-5,NA
CASSQDGRREQYF,TGCGCCAGCAGCCAAGATGGGAGGCGGGAGCAGTACTTC,TRBV4-3,NA,TRBJ2-7,NA
CASSYINQGPNYGYTF,TGTGCCAGCAGTTACATAAATCAGGGTCCTAACTATGGCTACACCTTC,TRBV6-5,NA,TRBJ1-2,few
CASSSGQGANEQFF,TGTGCCAGCAGTTCCGGACAGGGGGCTAATGAGCAGTTCTTC,TRBV12-3/TRBV12-4,TRBD1,TRBJ2-1,NA
CSARAGTAGSEQYF,TGCAGTGCTCGAGCCGGGACGGCGGGTAGCGAGCAGTACTTC,TRBV20-1,NA,TRBJ2-7,NA
CSAIVGLPYEQYF,TGCAGCGCCATCGTCGGCTTGCCCTACGAGCAGTACTTC,TRBV29-1,NA,TRBJ2-7,NA
CASSLYWADRGETQYF,TGTGCCAGCAGCTTATACTGGGCCGACCGCGGGGAGACCCAGTACTTC,TRBV7-8,NA,TRBJ2-5,few
CGSSPQVERFF,TGTGGCAGCAGCCCCCAAGTGGAGCGGTTCTTC,TRBV7-2,NA,TRBJ2-1,NA
CASGVGARGNQPQHF,TGTGCCAGCGGGGTGGGGGCACGGGGCAATCAGCCCCAGCATTTT,TRBV13,NA,TRBJ1-5,NA
CASLVRIARGNTEAFF,TGCGCCAGCCTTGTTAGGATTGCTCGAGGGAACACTGAAGCTTTCTTT,TRBV5-1,NA,TRBJ1-1,NA
CASSQSRDDHSYNEQFF,TGTGCCAGCAGCCAAAGTCGGGACGACCACTCCTACAATGAGCAGTTCTTC,TRBV4-2,NA,TRBJ2-1,few
CASSPGGNIYNEQFF,TGTGCCAGCAGCCCGGGCGGGAATATCTACAATGAGCAGTTCTTC,TRBV6-5,NA,TRBJ2-1,NA
CASGPATENEQFF,TGTGCCAGCGGCCCCGCGACCGAAAATGAGCAGTTCTTC,TRBV21-1,NA,TRBJ2-1,NA
CASSFPEQGVKNIQYF,TGTGCCAGCAGTTTTCCGGAACAGGGGGTCAAAAACATTCAGTACTTC,TRBV28,TRBD1,TRBJ2-4,NA
CASSYVTNSEQYF,TGTGCCAGCAGTTACGTGACCAACTCCGAGCAGTACTTC,TRBV6-2/TRBV6-3,NA,TRBJ2-7,NA
CASSPGRPYEQYF,TGTGCCAGCAGTCCCGGACGCCCCTACGAGCAGTACTTC,TRBV28,NA,TRBJ2-7,few
CSVVLGTSRNEQFF,TGCAGCGTTGTGTTAGGGACTAGTCGGAATGAGCAGTTCTTC,TRBV29-1,TRBD2,TRBJ2-1,NA
CASSQPSSGRGNEQFF,TGCGCCAGCAGCCAGCCTTCTAGCGGGAGAGGCAATGAGCAGTTCTTC,TRBV4-1,TRBD2,TRBJ2-1,few
CATSVHRGLEQYF,TGTGCCACCAGCGTACACAGGGGGCTCGAGCAGTACTTC,TRBV15,TRBD1,TRBJ2-7,few
CSARDTAAYEQYF,TGCAGTGCTAGAGATACGGCAGCCTACGAGCAGTACTTC,TRBV20-1,NA,TRBJ2-7,few
CSANQPGGSHNEQFF,TGCAGTGCTAACCAACCAGGGGGTTCCCACAATGAGCAGTTCTTC,TRBV20-1,TRBD1,TRBJ2-1,few
CSAVIRGTEAFF,TGCAGTGCCGTAATCAGGGGCACTGAAGCTTTCTTT,TRBV20-1,NA,TRBJ1-1,NA
CASSLGQGKEKLFF,TGCGCCAGCAGCTTGGGACAGGGGAAGGAAAAACTGTTTTTT,TRBV5-1,TRBD1,TRBJ1-4,few
CATSWAGGSSYNEQYF,TGTGCCACCAGTTGGGCTGGGGGTAGCTCCTACAATGAGCAGTACTTC,TRBV24-1,NA,TRBJ2-7,NA
CASSRPGLEPQHF,TGTGCCAGCAGCCGTCCGGGACTAGAGCCCCAGCATTTT,TRBV7-9,NA,TRBJ1-5,NA
CASSLEGLYEQYF,TGTGCCAGCAGCTTAGAGGGTCTCTACGAGCAGTACTTC,TRBV7-2,NA,TRBJ2-7,NA
CASSQDFRIQPQHF,TGTGCCAGCAGCCAAGACTTCCGAATCCAGCCCCAGCATTTT,TRBV3-1,NA,TRBJ1-5,NA
CASSSDTAPYEQYF,TGTGCCAGCAGCTCAGACACTGCTCCCTACGAGCAGTACTTC,TRBV7-2,NA,TRBJ2-7,NA
CASSLSKATLASTTDTQYF,TGTGCCAGCAGTTTATCAAAGGCAACTCTAGCGAGCACCACAGATACGCAGTATTTT,TRBV28,NA,TRBJ2-3,few
CASSVAVSNVLTF,TGTGCCAGCAGCGTCGCGGTTTCCAACGTCCTGACTTTC,TRBV11-2,NA,TRBJ2-6,few
CASSFGTVYGYTF,TGTGCCAGCAGTTTTGGGACTGTCTATGGCTACACCTTC,TRBV12-3/TRBV12-4,NA,TRBJ1-2,NA
CASSSQETGAEQYF,TGCGCCAGCAGCTCGCAGGAGACAGGGGCCGAGCAGTACTTC,TRBV4-1,TRBD1,TRBJ2-7,NA
CSARDSTGGYTF,TGCAGTGCTAGAGATTCCACGGGGGGCTACACCTTC,TRBV20-1,NA,TRBJ1-2,NA
CASSSDRVHEQFF,TGTGCCAGCAGCTCCGACAGGGTCCATGAGCAGTTCTTC,TRBV7-8,TRBD1,TRBJ2-1,NA
CASRTGQGASYEQYF,TGTGCCAGCAGAACGGGACAGGGGGCATCCTACGAGCAGTACTTC,TRBV6-1,TRBD1,TRBJ2-7,NA
CASSVSGAGNGELFF,TGTGCCAGCAGCGTATCAGGGGCCGGGAACGGGGAGCTGTTTTTT,TRBV9,NA,TRBJ2-2,NA